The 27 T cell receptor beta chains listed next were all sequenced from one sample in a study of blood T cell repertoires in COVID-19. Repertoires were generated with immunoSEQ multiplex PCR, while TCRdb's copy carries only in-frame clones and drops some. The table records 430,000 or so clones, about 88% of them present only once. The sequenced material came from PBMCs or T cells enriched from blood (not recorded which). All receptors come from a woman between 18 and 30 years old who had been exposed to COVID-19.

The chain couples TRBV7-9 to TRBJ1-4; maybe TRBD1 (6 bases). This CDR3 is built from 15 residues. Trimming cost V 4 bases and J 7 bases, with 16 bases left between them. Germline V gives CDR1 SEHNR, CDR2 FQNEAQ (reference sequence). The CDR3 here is CASSSHRGASEKLFF. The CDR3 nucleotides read TGTGCCAGCAGCTCCCACCGGGGGGCGAGTGAAAAACTGTTTTTT.

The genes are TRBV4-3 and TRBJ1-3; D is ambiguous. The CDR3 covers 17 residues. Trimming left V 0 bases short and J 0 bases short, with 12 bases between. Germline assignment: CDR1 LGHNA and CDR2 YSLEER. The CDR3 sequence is CASSQDFAPSSGNTIYF. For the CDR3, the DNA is TGCGCCAGCAGCCAAGATTTTGCACCGAGCTCTGGAAACACCATATATTTT.

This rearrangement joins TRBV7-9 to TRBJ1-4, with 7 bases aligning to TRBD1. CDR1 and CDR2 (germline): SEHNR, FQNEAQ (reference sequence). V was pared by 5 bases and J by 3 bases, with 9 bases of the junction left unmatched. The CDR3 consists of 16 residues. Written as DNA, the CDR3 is TGTGCCAGCAGCCCCCCCCCACAGGGGTCTAATGAAAAACTGTTTTTT. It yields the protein CASSPPPQGSNEKLFF.

CDR3 sequence: CASRSTGRNTEAFF. CDR3 nucleotide sequence: TGTGCCAGCAGGTCCACCGGGAGGAACACTGAAGCTTTCTTT. The chain links TRBV2 to TRBJ1-1, with no clear D. V was trimmed by 6 bases and J by 1 base, leaving 12 bases between them. The CDR3 contains 14 residues. The germline V gene encodes CDR1 SNHLY and CDR2 FYNNEI. Full variable domain (missing parts from reference TRBV2 and TRBJ1-1): EPEVTQTPSHQVTQMGQEVILRCVPISNHLYFYWYRQILGQKVEFLVSFYNNEISEKSEIFDDQFSVERPDGSNFTLKIRSTKLEDSAMYFCASRSTGRNTEAFFGQGTRLTVV.

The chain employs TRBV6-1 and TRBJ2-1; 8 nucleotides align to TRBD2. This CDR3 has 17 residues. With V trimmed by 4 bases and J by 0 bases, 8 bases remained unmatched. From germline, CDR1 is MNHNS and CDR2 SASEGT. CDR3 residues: CASSALAGTSSYNEQFF. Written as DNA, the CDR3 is TGTGCCAGCAGTGCTCTAGCGGGCACCAGCTCCTACAATGAGCAGTTCTTC.

The CDR3 coding sequence is TGTGCCAGCAGTACCCAGACAGGGAAAGGCTCTGAAGCTTTCTTT. This encodes CASSTQTGKGSEAFF. The chain couples TRBV6-2 or TRBV6-3 to TRBJ1-1; 7 nucleotides line up with TRBD1. This CDR3 is built from 15 residues. V lost 5 bases to trimming and J lost 6 bases; unmatched junction nucleotides: 12. The V gene's germline CDR1 is MNHEY and CDR2 SVGEGT.

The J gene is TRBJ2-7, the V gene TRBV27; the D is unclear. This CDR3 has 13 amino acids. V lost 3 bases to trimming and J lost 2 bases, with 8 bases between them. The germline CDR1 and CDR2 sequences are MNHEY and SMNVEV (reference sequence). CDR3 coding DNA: TGTGCCAGCAGTTTCTCCCCAGCCTACGAGCAGTACTTC. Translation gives CASSFSPAYEQYF.

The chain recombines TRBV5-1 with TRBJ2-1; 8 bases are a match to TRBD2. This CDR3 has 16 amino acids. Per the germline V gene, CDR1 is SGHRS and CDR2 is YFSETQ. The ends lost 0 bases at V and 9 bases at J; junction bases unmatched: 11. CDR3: CASSLAVAGGTREQFF. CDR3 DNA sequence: TGCGCCAGCAGCTTGGCCGTGGCGGGAGGAACCCGTGAGCAGTTCTTC.

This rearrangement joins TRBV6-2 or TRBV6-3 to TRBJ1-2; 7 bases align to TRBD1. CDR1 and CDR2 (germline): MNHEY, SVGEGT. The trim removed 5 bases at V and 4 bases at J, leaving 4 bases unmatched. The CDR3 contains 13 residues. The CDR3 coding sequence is TGTGCCAGCAGTAGACAGGGAAGCTATGGCTACACCTTC. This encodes CASSRQGSYGYTF.

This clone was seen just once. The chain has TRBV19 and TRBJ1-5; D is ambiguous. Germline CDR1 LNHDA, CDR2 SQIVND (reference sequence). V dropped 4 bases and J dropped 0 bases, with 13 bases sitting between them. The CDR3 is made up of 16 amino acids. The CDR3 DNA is TGTGCCAGTAGTACGGCGGGGTTCGTTAGCAATCAGCCCCAGCATTTT. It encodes CASSTAGFVSNQPQHF.

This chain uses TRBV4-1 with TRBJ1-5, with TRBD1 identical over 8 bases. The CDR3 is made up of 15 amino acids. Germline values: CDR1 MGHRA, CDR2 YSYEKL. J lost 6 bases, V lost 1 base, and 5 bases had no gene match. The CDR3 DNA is TGCGCCAGCAGCCAAGGCGGGACAGGAGGTCAGCCCCAGCATTTT. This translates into CASSQGGTGGQPQHF.

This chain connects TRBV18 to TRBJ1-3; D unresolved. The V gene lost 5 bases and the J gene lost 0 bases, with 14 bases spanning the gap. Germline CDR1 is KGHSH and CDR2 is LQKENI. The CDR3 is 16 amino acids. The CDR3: CASSFDTLISGNTIYF. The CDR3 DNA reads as TGTGCCAGCTCATTCGACACCCTAATCTCTGGAAACACCATATATTTT. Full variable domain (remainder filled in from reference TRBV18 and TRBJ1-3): NAGVMQNPRHLVRRRGQEARLRCSPMKGHSHVYWYRQLPEEGLKFMVYLQKENIIDESGMPKERFSAEFPKEGPSILRIQQVVRGDSAAYFCASSFDTLISGNTIYFGEGSWLTVV.

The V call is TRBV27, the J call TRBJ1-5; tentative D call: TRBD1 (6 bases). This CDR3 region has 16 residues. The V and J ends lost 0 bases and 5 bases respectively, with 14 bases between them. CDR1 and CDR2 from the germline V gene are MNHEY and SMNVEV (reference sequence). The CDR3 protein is CASSLSWGRSDQPQHF. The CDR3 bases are TGTGCCAGCAGTTTATCGTGGGGGCGAAGCGATCAGCCCCAGCATTTT.

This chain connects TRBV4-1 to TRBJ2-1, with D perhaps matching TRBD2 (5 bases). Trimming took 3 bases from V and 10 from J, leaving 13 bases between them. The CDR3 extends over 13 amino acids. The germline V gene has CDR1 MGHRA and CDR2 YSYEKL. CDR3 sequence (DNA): TGCGCCAGCAGCCATGCCGGACTCCGGGAGCAGTTCTTC. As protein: CASSHAGLREQFF.

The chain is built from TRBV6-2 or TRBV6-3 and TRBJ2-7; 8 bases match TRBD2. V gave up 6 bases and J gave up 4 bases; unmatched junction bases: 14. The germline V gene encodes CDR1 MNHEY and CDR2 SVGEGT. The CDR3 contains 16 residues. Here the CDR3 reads CASSTPSGGGLYEQYF. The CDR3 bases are TGTGCCAGCAGCACCCCATCGGGCGGGGGGCTATACGAGCAGTACTTC.

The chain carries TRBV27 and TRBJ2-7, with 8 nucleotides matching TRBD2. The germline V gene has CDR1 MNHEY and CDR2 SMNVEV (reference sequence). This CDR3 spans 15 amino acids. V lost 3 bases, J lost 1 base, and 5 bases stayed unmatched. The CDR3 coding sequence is TGTGCCAGCAGTTTCCGCGGGGGGCCTTCCTACGAGCAGTACTTC. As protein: CASSFRGGPSYEQYF.

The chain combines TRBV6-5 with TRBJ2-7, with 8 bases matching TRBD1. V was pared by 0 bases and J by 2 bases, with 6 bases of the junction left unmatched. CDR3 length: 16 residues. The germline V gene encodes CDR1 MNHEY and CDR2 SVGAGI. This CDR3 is CASSYSGQDPTYEQYF. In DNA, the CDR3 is TGTGCCAGCAGTTACTCGGGACAGGATCCAACCTACGAGCAGTACTTC.

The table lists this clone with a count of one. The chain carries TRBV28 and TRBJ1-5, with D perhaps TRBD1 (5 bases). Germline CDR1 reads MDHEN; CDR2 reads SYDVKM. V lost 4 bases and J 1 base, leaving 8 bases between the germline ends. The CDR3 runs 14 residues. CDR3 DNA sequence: TGTGCCAGCAGTTGGGGGGGGAGCAATCAGCCCCAGCATTTT. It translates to CASSWGGSNQPQHF.

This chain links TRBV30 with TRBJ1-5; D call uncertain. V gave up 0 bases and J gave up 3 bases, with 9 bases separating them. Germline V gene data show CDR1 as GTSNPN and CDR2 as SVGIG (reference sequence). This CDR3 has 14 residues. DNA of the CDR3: TGTGCCTGGAGTGTAGCAGGTTCCAATCAGCCCCAGCATTTT. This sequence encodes CAWSVAGSNQPQHF.

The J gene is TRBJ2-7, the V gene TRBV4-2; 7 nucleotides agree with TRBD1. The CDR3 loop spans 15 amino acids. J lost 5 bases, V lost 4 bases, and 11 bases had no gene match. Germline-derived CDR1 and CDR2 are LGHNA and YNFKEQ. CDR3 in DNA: TGTGCCAGCAGCCTAGTCGGGACAGATTTAGACGAGCAGTACTTC. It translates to CASSLVGTDLDEQYF.

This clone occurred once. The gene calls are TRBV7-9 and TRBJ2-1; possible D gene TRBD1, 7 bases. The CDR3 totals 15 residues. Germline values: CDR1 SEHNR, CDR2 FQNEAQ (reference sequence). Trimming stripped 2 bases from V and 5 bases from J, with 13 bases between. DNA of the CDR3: TGTGCCAGCAGCTTAACCAGGGGGAGGAACAATGAGCAGTTCTTC. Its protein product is CASSLTRGRNNEQFF.

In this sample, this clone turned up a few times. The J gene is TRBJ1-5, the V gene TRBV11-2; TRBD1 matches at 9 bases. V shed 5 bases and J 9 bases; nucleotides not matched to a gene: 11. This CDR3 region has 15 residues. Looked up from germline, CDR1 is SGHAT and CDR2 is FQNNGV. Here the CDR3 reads CASSLSAGTGTPQHF. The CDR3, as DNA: TGTGCCAGCAGCCTCTCCGCGGGGACAGGGACGCCCCAGCATTTT.

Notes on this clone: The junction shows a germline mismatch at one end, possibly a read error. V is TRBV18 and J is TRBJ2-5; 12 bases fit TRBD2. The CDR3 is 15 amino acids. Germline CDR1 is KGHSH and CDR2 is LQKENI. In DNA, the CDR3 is TGTGTCAGCTCACCAACTAGCGGGAGGCGGGAGACCCAGTACTTC. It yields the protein CVSSPTSGRRETQYF.

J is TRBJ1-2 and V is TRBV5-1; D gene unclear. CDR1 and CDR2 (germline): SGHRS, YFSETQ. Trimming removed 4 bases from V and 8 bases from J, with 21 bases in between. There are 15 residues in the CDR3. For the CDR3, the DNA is TGCGCCAGCAGCGCGACCGGACTAGGAGGGAGGGGCTACACCTTC. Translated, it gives CASSATGLGGRGYTF.

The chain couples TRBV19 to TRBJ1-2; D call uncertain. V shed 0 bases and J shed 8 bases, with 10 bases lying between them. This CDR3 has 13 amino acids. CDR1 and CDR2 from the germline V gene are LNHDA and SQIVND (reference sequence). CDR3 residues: CASSIDPVRGYTF. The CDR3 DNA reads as TGTGCCAGTAGTATAGATCCCGTGAGGGGCTACACCTTC.

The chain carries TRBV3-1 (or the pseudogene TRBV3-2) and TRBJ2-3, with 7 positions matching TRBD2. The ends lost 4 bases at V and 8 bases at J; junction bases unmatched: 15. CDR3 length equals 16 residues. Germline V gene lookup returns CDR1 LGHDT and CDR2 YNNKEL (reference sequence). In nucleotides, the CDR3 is TGTGCCAGCAGCCCCAGAGCGGGGACTATTGGAGGTACGCAGTATTTT. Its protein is CASSPRAGTIGGTQYF.

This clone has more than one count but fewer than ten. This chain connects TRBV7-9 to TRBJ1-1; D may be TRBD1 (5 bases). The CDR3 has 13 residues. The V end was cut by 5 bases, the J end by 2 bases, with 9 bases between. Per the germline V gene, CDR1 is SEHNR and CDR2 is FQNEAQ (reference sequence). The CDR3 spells CASSPTVNTEAFF. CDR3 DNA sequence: TGTGCCAGCAGCCCGACAGTTAACACTGAAGCTTTCTTT. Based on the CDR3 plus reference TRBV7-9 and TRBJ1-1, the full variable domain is DTGVSQNPRHKITKRGQNVTFRCDPISEHNRLYWYRQTLGQGPEFLTYFQNEAQLEKSRLLSDRFSAERPKGSFSTLEIQRTEQGDSAMYLCASSPTVNTEAFFGQGTRLTVV.